These 11 T cell receptor beta chains originate from one sample sequenced in a study of cytomegalovirus exposure and HLA in healthy donors. PCR involved 60 Vbeta and 13 Jbeta primers. Sequencing used immunoSEQ multiplex PCR; TCRdb keeps in-frame clones, though not all of them. The sample lists about 150,000 clones, about 85% occurring once. What was sequenced was PBMCs. Receptor source: a woman aged 18-29 years in good health and CMV-seronegative.

The chain joins TRBV7-9 to TRBJ2-7; D remains unclear. CDR3 length: 13 amino acids. Trimming shortened V by 5 bases and J by 5 bases, and 13 bases separated the two germline ends. Germline V CDR1 and CDR2: SEHNR, FQNEAQ (reference sequence). CDR3 in amino acids: CASSLPTLHEQYF. In nucleotides, the CDR3 is TGTGCCAGCAGCCTCCCGACACTCCACGAGCAGTACTTC.

The rearrangement uses TRBV7-2 and TRBJ1-2; D uncertain. Germline V gene data show CDR1 as SGHTA and CDR2 as FQGNSA. This CDR3 spans 13 amino acids. With 7 bases removed from V and 7 bases from J, the gap between germline ends came to 16 bases. The CDR3 bases are TGTGCCAGCACCCCGGGAGCGGTAACTGGCTACACCTTC. Translated: CASTPGAVTGYTF.

This clone has more than one count but fewer than ten. This chain joins TRBV7-6 and TRBJ1-3; TRBD1 is a possible D gene (6 bases). Germline CDR1 reads SGHVS; CDR2 reads FNYEAQ. CDR3 size: 14 residues. The germline V and J ends were trimmed by 3 bases and 2 bases, with 8 bases remaining between them. CDR3 amino acids: CASSFTGPGNTIYF. The CDR3, as DNA: TGTGCCAGCAGCTTCACAGGGCCTGGAAACACCATATATTTT.

Only one count was recorded for this clone. V and J are TRBV29-1 and TRBJ1-2; 7 bases fit TRBD1. This CDR3 comprises 12 residues. Looked up from germline, CDR1 is SQVTM and CDR2 is ANQGSEA. Trimming cost V 3 bases and J 4 bases; bases outside gene matches: 2. CDR3 in amino acids: CSVDAGGYGYTF. The CDR3 bases are TGCAGCGTTGATGCAGGGGGCTATGGCTACACCTTC.

This chain links TRBV12-5 with TRBJ1-2, with unresolved D. Germline CDR1 LGHNT, CDR2 FRNRAP. The CDR3 length is 15 residues. The V end was cut by 5 bases, the J end by 6 bases, with 19 bases between. The CDR3 reads CASGTGSQLLDGYTF. Here the CDR3 DNA reads TGTGCTAGTGGTACCGGGTCTCAACTACTCGATGGCTACACCTTC.

This clone turned up a few times. The gene calls are TRBV4-2 and TRBJ1-4; D not certain. CDR3 length equals 14 residues. Germline CDR1 and CDR2: LGHNA and YNFKEQ. The V end was cut by 0 bases, the J end by 8 bases, with 10 bases between. CDR3 region: CASSQDSPGEKLFF. The CDR3 region has the DNA TGTGCCAGCAGCCAAGATTCTCCGGGGGAAAAACTGTTTTTT.

CDR3 sequence: CASSPATGEDTDTQYF. In DNA, the CDR3 is TGTGCCAGCAGCCCCGCCACCGGGGAGGACACAGATACGCAGTATTTT. The V and J genes are TRBV7-9 and TRBJ2-3; weak D call: TRBD2 (6 bases). Trimming pared 5 bases from V and 2 bases from J, leaving 17 bases between. In germline, CDR1 is SEHNR, CDR2 FQNEAQ (reference sequence). The CDR3 covers 16 residues.

This clone was counted a few times. This sequence joins TRBV5-6 and TRBJ1-3, with no clear D. V was trimmed by 0 bases and J by 0 bases, leaving 7 bases between them. The CDR3 runs 15 residues. Germline V lookup: CDR1 SGHDT, CDR2 YYEEEE. CDR3 sequence: CASSLVPVSGNTIYF. Written as DNA, the CDR3 is TGTGCCAGCAGCTTGGTTCCAGTCTCTGGAAACACCATATATTTT. The full variable domain, its missing parts supplied by reference TRBV5-6 and TRBJ1-3, is DAGVTQSPTHLIKTRGQQVTLRCSPKSGHDTVSWYQQALGQGPQFIFQYYEEEERQRGNFPDRFSGHQFPNYSSELNVNALLLGDSALYLCASSLVPVSGNTIYFGEGSWLTVV.

This chain joins TRBV15 and TRBJ2-7, with 8 bases that match TRBD1. The CDR3 has 15 residues. V lost 3 bases to trimming and J lost 6 bases; unmatched junction nucleotides: 10. Germline CDR1 LNHNV, CDR2 YYDKDF (reference sequence). The CDR3 protein is CATSSPTGVSGEQYF. The CDR3, as DNA: TGTGCCACCAGCAGCCCGACAGGGGTTAGCGGCGAGCAGTACTTC.

The V call is TRBV7-2, the J call TRBJ2-5; no clear D. CDR1 SGHTA and CDR2 FQGNSA come from the germline V gene. Deletions cut 2 bases from V and 0 bases from J, with 10 bases between. The CDR3 runs to 15 residues. The CDR3, as DNA: TGTGCCAGCAGCTTATTGGGCAGGAACCAAGAGACCCAGTACTTC. This sequence encodes CASSLLGRNQETQYF.

The chain couples TRBV19 to TRBJ1-5; D remains unclear. Germline CDR1 is LNHDA and CDR2 is SQIVND (reference sequence). Trimming took 5 bases from V and 2 from J, leaving 7 bases between them. The length of the CDR3 is 13 residues. Here the CDR3 reads CASSGLGNQPQHF. DNA of the CDR3: TGTGCCAGTAGTGGCCTGGGCAATCAGCCCCAGCATTTT.